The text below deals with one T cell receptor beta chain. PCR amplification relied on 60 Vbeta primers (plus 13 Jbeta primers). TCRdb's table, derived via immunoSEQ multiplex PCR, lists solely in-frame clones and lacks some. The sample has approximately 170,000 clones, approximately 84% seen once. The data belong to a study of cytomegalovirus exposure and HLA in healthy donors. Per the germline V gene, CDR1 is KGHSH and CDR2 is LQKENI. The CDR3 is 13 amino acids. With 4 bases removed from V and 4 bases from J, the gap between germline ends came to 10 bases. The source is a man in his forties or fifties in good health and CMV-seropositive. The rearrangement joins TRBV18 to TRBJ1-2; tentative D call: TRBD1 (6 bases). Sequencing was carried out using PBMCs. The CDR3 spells CASSHRDIYGYTF. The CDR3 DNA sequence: TGTGCCAGCTCACATCGGGACATCTATGGCTACACCTTC.